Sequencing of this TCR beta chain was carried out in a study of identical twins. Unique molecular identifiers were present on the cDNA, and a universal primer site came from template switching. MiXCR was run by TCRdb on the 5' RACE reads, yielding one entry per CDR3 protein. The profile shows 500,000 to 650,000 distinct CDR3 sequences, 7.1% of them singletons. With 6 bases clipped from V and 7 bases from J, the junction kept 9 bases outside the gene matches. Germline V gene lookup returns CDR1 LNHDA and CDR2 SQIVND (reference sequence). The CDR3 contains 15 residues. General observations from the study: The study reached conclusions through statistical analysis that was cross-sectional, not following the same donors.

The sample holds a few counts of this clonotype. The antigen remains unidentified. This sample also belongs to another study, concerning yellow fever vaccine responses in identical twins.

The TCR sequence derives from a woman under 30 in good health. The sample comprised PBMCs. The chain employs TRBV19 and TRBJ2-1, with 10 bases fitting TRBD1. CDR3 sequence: CASRAGTGVGNEQFF. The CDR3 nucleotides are TGTGCCAGTAGGGCCGGGACAGGGGTGGGGAATGAGCAGTTCTTC.